This entry describes one T cell receptor (beta chain). The antigen is not known. An end of the junction does not agree with germline; a read error may underlie this. The germline CDR1 and CDR2 sequences are SGHTA and FQGNSA. The CDR3 runs 15 residues. This sample stems from a study of T cell responses to AZD1222 COVID-19 vaccine. Study outcomes and limitations: Variant regions that are unmutated are reportedly the target of nearly half of spike-specific TCRs. Spike-specific TCR depth and breadth grew after two AZD1222 doses. Among those given AZD1222, only six were seropositive at baseline. A mostly white British donor set with more females was recruited, and clonal diversity was possibly underestimated.

The table came from immunoSEQ multiplex PCR; TCRdb's copy has only in-frame clones and leaves some out. The repertoire includes some 60,000 clones, approximately 86% of them detected once, and 6.9% sits in the top ten. The sequence derives from an adult who received the AZD1222 COVID-19 vaccine. The chain couples TRBV7-2 to TRBJ2-7, with 7 bases identical to TRBD1. Sequencing was performed on peripheral blood, taken 28 days after the second AZD1222 dose. The CDR3 spells CASSLTGLGNYQQYF. CDR3 DNA sequence: TGTGCCAGCAGCTTGACAGGGCTTGGAAACTACCAGCAGTACTTC.